This T cell receptor beta chain was captured by sequencing in a study of glioma-infiltrating T cells after dendritic cell vaccination. At the level of the study: Dendritic cell vaccine was injected intradermally three times, biweekly.

This CDR3 is 15 amino acids long. Germline V CDR1 and CDR2: SGHRS, YFSETQ. V gave up 0 bases and J gave up 2 bases, with 9 bases separating them. Selection required adequate fresh-frozen tumor tissue plus more than two years' survival data. The method was immunoSEQ multiplex PCR; TCRdb's version includes in-frame clones alone and lacks a portion of them. The sample lists 45,000 to 55,000 clones, about 85% seen once, with 11% in the top ten. The sequenced sample was blood, obtained before dendritic cell vaccination. This clonotype originated in a human donor with glioblastoma. This chain joins TRBV5-1 and TRBJ2-1; D is perhaps TRBD1 (5 bases). Here the CDR3 reads CASSLEGIAYNEQFF. CDR3 nucleotides: TGCGCCAGCAGCTTGGAGGGGATAGCCTACAATGAGCAGTTCTTC.